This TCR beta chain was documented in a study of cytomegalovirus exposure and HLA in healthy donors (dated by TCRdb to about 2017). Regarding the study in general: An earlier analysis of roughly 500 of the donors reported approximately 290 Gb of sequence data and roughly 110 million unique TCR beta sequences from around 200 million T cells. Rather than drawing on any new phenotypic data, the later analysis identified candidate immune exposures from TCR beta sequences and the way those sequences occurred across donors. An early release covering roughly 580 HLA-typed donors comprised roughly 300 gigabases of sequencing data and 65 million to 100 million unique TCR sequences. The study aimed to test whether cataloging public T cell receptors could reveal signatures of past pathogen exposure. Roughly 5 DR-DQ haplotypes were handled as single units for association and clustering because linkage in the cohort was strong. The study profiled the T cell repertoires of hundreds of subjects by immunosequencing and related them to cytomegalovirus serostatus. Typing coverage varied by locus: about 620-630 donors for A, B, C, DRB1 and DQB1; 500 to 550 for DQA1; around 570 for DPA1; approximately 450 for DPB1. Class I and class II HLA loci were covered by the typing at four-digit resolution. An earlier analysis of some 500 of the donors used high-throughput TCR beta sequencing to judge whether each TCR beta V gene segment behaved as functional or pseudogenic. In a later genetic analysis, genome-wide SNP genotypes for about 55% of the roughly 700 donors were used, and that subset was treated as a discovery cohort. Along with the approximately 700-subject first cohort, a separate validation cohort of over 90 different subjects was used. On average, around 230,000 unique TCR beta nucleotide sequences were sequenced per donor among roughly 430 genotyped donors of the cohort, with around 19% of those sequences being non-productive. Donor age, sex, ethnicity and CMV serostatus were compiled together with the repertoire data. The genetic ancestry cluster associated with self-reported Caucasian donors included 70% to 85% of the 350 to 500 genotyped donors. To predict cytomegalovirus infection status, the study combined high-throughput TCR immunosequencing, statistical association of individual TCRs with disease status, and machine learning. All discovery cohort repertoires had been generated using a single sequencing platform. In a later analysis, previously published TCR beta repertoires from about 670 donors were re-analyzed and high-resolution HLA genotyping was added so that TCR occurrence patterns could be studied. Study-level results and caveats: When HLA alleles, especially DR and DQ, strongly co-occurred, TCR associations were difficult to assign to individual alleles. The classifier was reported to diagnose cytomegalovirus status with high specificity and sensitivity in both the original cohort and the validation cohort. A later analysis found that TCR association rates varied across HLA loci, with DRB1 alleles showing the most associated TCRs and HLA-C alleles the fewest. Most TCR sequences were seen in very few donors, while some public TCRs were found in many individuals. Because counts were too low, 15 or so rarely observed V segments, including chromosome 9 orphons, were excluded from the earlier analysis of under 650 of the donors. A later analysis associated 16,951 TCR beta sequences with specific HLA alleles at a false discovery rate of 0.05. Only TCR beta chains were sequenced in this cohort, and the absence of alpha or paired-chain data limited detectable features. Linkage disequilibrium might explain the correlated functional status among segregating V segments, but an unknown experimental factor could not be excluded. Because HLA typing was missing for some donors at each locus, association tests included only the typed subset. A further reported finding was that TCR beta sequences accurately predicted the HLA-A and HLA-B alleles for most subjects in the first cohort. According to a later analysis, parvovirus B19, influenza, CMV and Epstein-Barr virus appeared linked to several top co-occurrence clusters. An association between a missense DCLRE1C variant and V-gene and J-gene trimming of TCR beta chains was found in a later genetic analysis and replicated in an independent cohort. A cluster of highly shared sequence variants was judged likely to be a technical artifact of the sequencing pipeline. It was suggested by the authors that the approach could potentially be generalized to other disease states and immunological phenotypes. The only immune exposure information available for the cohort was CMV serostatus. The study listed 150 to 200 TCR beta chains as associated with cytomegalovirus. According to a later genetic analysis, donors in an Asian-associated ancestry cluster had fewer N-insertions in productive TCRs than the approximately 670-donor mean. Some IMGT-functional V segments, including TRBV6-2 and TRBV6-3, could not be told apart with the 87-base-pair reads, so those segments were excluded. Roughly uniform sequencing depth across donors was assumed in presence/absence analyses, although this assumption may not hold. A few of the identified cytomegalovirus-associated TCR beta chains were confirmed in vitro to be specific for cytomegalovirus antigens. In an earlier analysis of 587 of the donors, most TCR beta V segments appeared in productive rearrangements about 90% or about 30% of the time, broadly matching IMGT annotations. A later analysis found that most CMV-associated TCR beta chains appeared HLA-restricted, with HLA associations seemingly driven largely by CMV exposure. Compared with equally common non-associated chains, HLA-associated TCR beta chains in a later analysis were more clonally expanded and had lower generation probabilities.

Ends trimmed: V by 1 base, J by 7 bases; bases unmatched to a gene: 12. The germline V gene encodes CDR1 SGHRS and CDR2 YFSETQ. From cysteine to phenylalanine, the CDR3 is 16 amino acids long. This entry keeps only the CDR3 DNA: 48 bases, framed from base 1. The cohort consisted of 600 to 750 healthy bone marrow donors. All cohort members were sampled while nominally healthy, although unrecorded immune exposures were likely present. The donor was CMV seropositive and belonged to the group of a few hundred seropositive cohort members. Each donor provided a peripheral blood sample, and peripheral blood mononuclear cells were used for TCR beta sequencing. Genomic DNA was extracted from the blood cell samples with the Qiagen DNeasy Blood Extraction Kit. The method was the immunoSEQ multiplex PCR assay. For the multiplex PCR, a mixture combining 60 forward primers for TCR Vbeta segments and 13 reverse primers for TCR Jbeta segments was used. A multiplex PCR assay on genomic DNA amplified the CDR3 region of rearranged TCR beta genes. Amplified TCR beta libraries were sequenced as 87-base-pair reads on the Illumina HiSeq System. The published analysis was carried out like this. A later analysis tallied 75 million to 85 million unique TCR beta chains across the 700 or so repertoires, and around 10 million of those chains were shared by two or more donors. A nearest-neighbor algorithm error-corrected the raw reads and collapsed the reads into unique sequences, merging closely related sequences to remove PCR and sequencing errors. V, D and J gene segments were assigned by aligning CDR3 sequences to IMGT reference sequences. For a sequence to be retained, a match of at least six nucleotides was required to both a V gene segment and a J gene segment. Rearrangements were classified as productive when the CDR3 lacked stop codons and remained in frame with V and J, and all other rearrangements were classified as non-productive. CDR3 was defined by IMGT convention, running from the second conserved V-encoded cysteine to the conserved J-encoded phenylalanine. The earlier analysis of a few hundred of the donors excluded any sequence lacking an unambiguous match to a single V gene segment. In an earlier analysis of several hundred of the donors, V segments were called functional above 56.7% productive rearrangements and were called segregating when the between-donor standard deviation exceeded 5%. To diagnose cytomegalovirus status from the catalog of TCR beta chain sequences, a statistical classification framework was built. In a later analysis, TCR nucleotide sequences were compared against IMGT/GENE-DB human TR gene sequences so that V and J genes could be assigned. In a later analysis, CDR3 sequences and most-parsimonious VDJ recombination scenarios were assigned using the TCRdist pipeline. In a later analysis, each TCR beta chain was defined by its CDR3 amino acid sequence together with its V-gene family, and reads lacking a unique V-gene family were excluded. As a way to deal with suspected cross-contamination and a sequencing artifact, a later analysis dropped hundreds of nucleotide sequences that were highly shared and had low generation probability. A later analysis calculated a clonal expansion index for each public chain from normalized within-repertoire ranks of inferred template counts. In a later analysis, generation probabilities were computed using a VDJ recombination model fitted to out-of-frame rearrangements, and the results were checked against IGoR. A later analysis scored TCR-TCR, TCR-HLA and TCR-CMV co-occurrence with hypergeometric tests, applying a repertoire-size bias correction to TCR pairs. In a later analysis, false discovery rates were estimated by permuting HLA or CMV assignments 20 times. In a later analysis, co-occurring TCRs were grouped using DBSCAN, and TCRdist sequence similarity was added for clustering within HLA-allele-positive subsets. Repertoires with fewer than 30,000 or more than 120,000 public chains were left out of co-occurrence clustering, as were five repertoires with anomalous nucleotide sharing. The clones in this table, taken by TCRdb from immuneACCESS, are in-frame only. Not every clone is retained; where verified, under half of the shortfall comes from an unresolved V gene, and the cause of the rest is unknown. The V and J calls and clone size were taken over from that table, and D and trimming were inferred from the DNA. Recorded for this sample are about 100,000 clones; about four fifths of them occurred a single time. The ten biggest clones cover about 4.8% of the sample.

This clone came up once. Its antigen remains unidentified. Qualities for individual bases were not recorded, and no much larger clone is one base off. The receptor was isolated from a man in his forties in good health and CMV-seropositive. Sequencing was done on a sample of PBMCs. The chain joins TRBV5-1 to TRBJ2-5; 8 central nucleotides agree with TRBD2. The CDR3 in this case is CASSLSGGRSLTTQYF. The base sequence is TGCGCCAGCAGCTTGTCAGGCGGGAGGTCTCTCACGACCCAGTACTTC.